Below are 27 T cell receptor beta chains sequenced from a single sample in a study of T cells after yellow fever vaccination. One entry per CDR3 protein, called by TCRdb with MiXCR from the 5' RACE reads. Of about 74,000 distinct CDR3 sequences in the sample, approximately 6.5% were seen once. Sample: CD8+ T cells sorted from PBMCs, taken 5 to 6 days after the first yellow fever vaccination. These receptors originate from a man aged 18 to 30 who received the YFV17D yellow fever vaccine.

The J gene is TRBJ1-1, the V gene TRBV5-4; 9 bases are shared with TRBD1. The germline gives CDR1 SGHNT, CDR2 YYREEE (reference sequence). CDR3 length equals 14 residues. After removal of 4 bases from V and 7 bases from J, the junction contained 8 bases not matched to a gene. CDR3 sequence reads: CASSLNTGGGEAFF. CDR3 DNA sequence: TGTGCCAGCAGCCTAAACACAGGGGGCGGTGAAGCTTTCTTT.

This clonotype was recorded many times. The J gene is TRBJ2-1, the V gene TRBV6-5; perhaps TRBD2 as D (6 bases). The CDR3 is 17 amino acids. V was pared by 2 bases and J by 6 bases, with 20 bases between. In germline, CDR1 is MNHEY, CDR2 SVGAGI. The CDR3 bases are TGTGCCAGCAGTTACACGATGCTGGGGGGAACCCCCAATGAGCAGTTCTTC. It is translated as CASSYTMLGGTPNEQFF.

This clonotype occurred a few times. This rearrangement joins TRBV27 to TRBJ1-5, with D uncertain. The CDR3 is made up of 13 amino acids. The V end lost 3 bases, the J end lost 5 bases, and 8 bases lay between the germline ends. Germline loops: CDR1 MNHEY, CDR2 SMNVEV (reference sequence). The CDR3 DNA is TGTGCCAGCAGTTTCCGGATTTATCAGCCCCAGCATTTT. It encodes CASSFRIYQPQHF.

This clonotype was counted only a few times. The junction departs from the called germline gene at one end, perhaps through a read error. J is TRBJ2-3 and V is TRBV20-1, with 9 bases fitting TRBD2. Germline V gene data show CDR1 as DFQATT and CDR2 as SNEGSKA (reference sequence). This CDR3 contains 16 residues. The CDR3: CCARDSSGGTLDTQYF. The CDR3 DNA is TGCTGTGCTAGAGACTCAAGCGGGGGGACCCTAGATACGCAGTATTTT.

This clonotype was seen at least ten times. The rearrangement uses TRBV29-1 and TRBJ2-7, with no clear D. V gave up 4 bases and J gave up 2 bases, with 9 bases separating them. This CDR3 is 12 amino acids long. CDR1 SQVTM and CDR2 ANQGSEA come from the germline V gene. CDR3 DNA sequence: TGCAGCGTTGTCGATAGGACCTACGAGCAGTACTTC. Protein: CSVVDRTYEQYF.

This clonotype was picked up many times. CDR3 DNA: TGTGCCAGCAGTGAAGCAGCAGGGTCCGGCAAGCCCCAGCATTTT. Its translation is CASSEAAGSGKPQHF. V usage is TRBV6-1 and J usage is TRBJ1-5; tentatively, D is TRBD1 (5 bases). The CDR3 is made up of 15 amino acids. V gave up 0 bases and J gave up 8 bases, with 14 bases separating them. The germline gives CDR1 MNHNS, CDR2 SASEGT.

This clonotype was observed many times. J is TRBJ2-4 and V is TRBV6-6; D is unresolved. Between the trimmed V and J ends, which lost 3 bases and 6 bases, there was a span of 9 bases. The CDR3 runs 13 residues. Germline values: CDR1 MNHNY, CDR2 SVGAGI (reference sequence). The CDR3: CASSYGILNIQYF. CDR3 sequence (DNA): TGTGCCAGCAGTTATGGCATTTTAAACATTCAGTACTTC.

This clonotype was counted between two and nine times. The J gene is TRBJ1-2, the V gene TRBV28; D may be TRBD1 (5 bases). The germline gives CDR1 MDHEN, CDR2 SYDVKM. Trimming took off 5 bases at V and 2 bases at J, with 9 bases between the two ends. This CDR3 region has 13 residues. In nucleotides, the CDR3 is TGTGCCAGCAGTGCCCGGGGGAACTATGGCTACACCTTC. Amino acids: CASSARGNYGYTF.

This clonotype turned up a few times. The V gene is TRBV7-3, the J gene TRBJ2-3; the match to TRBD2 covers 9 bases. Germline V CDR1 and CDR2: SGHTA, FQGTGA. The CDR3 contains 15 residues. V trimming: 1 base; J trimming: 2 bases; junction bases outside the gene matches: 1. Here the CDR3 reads CASSLSGGATDTQYF. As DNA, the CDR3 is TGTGCCAGCAGCTTAAGCGGGGGGGCCACAGATACGCAGTATTTT.

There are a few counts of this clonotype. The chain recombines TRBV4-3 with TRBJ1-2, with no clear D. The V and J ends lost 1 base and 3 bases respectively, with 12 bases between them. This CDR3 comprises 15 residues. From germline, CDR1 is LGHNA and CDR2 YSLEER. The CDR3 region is CASSQGLASDYGYTF. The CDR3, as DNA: TGCGCCAGCAGCCAAGGTCTAGCCTCCGACTATGGCTACACCTTC.

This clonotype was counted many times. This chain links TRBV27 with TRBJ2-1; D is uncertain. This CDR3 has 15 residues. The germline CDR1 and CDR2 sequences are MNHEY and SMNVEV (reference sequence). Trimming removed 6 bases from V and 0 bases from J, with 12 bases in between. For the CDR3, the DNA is TGTGCCAGCAGCTCCGACACGAGCTCCTACAATGAGCAGTTCTTC. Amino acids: CASSSDTSSYNEQFF.

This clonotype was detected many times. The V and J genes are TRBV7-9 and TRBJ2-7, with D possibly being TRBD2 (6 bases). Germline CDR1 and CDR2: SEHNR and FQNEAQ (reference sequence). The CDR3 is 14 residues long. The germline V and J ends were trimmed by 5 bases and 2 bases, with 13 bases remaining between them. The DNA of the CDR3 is TGTGCCAGCAGCCCACAAACTAGCCCCTACGAGCAGTACGTC. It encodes CASSPQTSPYEQYV.

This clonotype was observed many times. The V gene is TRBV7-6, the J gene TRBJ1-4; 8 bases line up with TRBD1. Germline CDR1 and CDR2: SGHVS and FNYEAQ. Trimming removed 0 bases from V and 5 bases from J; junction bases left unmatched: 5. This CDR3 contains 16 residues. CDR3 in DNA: TGTGCCAGCAGCTTAGCCTCAGGGGGCGTAAATGAAAAACTGTTTTTT. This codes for CASSLASGGVNEKLFF.

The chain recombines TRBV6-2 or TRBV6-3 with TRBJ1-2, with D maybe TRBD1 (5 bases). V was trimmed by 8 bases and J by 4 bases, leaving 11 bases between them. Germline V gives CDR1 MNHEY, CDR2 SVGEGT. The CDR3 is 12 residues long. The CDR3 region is CASHSGVYGYTF. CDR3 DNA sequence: TGTGCCAGCCATTCGGGGGTCTATGGCTACACCTTC.

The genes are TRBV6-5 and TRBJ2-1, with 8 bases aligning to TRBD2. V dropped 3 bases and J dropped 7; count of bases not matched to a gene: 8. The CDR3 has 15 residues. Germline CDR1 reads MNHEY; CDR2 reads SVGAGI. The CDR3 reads CASSYSAGGGNEQFF. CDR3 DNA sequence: TGTGCCAGCAGTTATAGCGCGGGGGGAGGTAATGAGCAGTTCTTC.

Here the CDR3 DNA reads TGTGCCAGCAGGGGACAGGACCGAAACTATCAGCCCCAGCATTTT. This encodes CASRGQDRNYQPQHF. The rearrangement joins TRBV5-6 to TRBJ1-5, with 8 bases that match TRBD1. After removal of 5 bases from V and 5 bases from J, the junction contained 9 bases not matched to a gene. Germline V gene lookup returns CDR1 SGHDT and CDR2 YYEEEE. CDR3 length: 15 residues.

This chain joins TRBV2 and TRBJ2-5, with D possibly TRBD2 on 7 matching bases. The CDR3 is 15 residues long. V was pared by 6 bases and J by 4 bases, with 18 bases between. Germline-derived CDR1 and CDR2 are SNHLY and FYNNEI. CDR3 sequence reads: CASSRRGGRAETQYF. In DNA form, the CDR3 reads TGTGCCAGCAGCCGAAGGGGGGGGAGAGCAGAGACCCAGTACTTC.

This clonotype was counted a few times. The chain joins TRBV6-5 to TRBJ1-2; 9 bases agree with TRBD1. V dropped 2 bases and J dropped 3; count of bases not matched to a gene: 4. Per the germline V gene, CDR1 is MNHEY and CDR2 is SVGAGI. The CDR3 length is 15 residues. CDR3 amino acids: CASSYKQGAYYGYTF. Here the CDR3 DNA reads TGTGCCAGCAGTTACAAACAGGGGGCTTACTATGGCTACACCTTC.

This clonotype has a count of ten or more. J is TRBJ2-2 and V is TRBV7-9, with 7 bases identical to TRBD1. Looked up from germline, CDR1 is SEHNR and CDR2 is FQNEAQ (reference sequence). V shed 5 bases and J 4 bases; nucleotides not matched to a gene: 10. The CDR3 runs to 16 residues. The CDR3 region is CASSLSTGFLTGELFF. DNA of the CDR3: TGTGCCAGCAGCCTATCGACAGGGTTCCTCACCGGGGAGCTGTTTTTT.

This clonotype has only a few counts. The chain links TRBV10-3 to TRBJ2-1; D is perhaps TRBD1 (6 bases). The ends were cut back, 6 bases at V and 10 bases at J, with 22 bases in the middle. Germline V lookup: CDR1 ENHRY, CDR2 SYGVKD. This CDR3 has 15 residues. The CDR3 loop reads CAISNLQGPLEEQFF. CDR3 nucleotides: TGTGCCATCAGCAACTTACAGGGACCACTGGAGGAGCAGTTCTTC.

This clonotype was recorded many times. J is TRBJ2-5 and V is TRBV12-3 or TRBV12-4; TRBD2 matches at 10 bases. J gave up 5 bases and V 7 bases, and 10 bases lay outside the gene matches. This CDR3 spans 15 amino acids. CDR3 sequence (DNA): TGTGCCAGCAAGAGTGAGCGGGGGGGGAGGGAGACCCAGTACTTC. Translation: CASKSERGGRETQYF.

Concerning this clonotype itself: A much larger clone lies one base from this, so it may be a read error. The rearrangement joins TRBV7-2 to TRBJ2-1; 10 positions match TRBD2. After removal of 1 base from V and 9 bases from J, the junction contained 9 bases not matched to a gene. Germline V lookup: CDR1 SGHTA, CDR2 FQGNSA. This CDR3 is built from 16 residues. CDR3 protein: CASSLVTQAGGGEQFF. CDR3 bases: TGTGCCAGCAGCTTAGTGACGCAAGCGGGGGGGGGTGAGCAGTTCTTC.

The CDR3 protein is CSVADIYGYTF. The DNA of the CDR3 is TGCAGCGTTGCGGACATCTATGGCTACACCTTC. V gene TRBV29-1 combines with J gene TRBJ1-2; maybe TRBD1 (5 bases). CDR3 length equals 11 residues. Trimming left V 4 bases short and J 4 bases short, with 7 bases between. Germline CDR1 is SQVTM and CDR2 is ANQGSEA.

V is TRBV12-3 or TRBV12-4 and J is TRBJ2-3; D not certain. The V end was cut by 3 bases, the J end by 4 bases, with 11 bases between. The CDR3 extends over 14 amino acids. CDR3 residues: CASSFSQDPDTQYF. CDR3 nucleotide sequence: TGTGCCAGCAGTTTCAGTCAGGACCCAGATACGCAGTATTTT.

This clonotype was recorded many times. The CDR3 nucleotides read TGTGCCAGCAGTTTTGGAGGGGCCACAGATACGCAGTATTTT. It yields the protein CASSFGGATDTQYF. J is TRBJ2-3 and V is TRBV6-2 or TRBV6-3; D is perhaps TRBD2 (6 bases). Trimming shortened V by 4 bases and J by 2 bases, and 10 bases separated the two germline ends. This CDR3 region has 14 residues. CDR1 is MNHEY, CDR2 SVGEGT, per germline.

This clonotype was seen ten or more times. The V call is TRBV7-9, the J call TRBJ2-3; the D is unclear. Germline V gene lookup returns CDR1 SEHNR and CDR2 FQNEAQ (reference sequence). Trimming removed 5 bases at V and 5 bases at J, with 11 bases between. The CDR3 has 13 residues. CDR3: CASSPPLRDTQYF. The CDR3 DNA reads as TGTGCCAGCAGCCCACCACTGCGAGATACGCAGTATTTT.

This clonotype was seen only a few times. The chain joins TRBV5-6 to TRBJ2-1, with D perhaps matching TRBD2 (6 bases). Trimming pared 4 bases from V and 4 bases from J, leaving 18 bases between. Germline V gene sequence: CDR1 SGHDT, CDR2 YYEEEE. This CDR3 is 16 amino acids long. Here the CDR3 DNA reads TGTGCCAGCAGCCTCATGGTTGGGGGGTATTACAATGAGCAGTTCTTC. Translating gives CASSLMVGGYYNEQFF.